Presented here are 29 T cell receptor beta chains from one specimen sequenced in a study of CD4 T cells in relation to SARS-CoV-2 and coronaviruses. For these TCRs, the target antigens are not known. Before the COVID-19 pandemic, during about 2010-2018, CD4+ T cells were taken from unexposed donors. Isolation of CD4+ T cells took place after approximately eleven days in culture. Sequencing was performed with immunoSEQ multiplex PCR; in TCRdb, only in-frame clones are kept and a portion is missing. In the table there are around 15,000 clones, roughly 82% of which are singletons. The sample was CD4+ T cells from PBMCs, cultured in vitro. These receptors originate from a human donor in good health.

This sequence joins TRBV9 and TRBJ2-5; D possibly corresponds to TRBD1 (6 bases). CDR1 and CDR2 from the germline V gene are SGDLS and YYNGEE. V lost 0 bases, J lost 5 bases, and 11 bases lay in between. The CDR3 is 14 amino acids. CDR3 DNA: TGTGCCAGCAGCGTAGCAACAGGGCGGGAGACCCAGTACTTC. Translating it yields CASSVATGRETQYF.

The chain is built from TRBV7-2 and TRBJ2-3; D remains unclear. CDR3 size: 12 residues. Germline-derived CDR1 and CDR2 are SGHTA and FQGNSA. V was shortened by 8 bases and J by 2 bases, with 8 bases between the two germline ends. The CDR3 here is CASLQLTDTQYF. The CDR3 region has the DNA TGTGCCAGCCTGCAGCTCACAGATACGCAGTATTTT. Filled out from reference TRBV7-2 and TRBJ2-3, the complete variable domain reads GAGVSQSPSNKVTEKGKDVELRCDPISGHTALYWYRQSLGQGLEFLIYFQGNSAPDKSGLPSDRFSAERTGGSVSTLTIQRTQQEDSAVYLCASLQLTDTQYFGPGTRLTVL.

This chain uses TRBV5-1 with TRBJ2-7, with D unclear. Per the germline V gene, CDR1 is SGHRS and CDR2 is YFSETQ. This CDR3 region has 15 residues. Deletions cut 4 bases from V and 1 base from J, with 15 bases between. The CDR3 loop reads CASSPQGGGSYEQYF. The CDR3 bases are TGCGCCAGCAGCCCGCAAGGTGGCGGATCCTACGAGCAGTACTTC.

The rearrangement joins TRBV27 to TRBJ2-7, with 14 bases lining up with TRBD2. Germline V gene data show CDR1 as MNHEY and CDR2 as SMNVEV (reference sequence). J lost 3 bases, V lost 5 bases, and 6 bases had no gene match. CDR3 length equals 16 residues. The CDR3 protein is CASSHLGTSGSYEQYF. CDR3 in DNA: TGTGCCAGCAGTCATTTAGGGACTAGCGGGAGCTACGAGCAGTACTTC.

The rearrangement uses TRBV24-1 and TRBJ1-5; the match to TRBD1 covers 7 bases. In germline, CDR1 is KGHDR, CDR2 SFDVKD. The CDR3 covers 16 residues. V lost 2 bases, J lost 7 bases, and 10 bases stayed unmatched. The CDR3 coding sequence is TGTGCCACCAGTGATTCGGGACAGCCCCCTAGGCAGCCCCAGCATTTT. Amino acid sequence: CATSDSGQPPRQPQHF.

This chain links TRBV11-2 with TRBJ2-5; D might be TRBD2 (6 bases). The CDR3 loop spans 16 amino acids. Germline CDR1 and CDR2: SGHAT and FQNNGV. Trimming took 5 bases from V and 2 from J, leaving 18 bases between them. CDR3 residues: CASSPQRVGKQETQYF. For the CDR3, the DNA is TGTGCCAGCAGCCCCCAGCGGGTCGGGAAGCAAGAGACCCAGTACTTC.

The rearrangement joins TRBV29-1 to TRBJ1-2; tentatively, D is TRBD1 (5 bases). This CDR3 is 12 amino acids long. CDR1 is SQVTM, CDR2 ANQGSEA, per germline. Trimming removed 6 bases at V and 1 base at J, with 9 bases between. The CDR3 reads CSVGTGNYGYTF. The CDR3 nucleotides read TGCAGCGTCGGGACGGGTAACTATGGCTACACCTTC.

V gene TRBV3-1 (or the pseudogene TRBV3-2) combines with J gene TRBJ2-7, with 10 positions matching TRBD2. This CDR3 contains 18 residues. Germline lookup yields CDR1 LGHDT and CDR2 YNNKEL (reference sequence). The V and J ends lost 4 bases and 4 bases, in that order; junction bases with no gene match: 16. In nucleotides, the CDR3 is TGTGCCAGCAGCCCTAGATCTGGGCTAGCGGGAGTTACGTACGAGCAGTACTTC. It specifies CASSPRSGLAGVTYEQYF.

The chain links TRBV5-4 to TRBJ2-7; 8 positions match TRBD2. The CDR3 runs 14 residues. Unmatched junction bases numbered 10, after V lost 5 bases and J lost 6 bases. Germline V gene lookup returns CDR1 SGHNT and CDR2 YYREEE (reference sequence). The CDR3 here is CASSQAGEAPEQYF. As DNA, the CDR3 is TGTGCCAGCAGTCAAGCGGGAGAAGCCCCCGAGCAGTACTTC.

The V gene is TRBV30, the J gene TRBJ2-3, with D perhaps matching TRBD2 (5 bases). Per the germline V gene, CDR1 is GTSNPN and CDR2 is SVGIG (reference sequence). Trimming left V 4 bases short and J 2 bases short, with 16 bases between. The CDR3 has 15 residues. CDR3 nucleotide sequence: TGTGCCTGGAAAGGACTCCCTCTTTCCACAGATACGCAGTATTTT. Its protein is CAWKGLPLSTDTQYF.

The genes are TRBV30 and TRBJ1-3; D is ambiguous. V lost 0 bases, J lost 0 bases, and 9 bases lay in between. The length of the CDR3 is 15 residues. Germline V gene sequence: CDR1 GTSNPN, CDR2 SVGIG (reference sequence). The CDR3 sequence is CAWSVGPSSGNTIYF. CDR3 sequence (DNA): TGTGCCTGGAGTGTAGGACCCAGCTCTGGAAACACCATATATTTT.

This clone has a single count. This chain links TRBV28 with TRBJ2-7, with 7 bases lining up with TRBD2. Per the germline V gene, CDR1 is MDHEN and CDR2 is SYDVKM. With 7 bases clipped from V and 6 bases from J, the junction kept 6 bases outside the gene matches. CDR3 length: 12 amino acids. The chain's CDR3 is CASNSGGGEQYF. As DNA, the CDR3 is TGTGCCAGCAACTCGGGAGGTGGCGAGCAGTACTTC. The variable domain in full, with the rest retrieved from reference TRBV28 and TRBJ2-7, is DVKVTQSSRYLVKRTGEKVFLECVQDMDHENMFWYRQDPGLGLRLIYFSYDVKMKEKGDIPEGYSVSREKKERFSLILESASTNQTSMYLCASNSGGGEQYFGPGTRLTVT.

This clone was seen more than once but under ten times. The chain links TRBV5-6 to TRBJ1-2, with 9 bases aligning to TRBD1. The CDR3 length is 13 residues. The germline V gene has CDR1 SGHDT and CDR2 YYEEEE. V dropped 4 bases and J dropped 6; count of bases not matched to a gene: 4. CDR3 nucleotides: TGTGCCAGCAGCCGTACAGGGGGCGATGGCTACACCTTC. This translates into CASSRTGGDGYTF.

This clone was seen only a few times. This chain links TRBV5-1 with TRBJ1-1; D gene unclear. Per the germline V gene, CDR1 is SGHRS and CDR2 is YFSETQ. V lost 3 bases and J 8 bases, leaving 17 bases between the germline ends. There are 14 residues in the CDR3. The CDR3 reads CASSYSNKLGEAFF. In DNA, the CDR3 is TGCGCCAGCAGCTACTCTAATAAACTGGGGGAAGCTTTCTTT.

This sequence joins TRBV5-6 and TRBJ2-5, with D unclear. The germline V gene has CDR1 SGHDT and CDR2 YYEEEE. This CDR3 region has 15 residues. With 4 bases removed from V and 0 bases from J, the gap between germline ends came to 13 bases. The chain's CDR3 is CASSLRYTNQETQYF. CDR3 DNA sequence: TGTGCCAGCAGCCTCCGGTACACTAACCAAGAGACCCAGTACTTC. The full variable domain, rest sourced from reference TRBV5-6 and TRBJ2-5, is DAGVTQSPTHLIKTRGQQVTLRCSPKSGHDTVSWYQQALGQGPQFIFQYYEEEERQRGNFPDRFSGHQFPNYSSELNVNALLLGDSALYLCASSLRYTNQETQYFGPGTRLLVL.

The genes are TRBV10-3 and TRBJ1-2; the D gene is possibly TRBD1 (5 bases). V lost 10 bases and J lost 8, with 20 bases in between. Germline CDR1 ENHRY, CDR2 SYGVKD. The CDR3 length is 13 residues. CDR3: CASLSGTSAGYTF. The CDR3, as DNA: TGTGCCAGCTTATCCGGGACGTCTGCGGGCTACACCTTC.

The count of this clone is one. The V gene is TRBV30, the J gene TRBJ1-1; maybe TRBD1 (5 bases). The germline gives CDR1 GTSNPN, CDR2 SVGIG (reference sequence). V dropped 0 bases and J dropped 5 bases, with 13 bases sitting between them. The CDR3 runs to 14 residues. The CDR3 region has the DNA TGTGCCTGGAGTGTAAATCGAGGGGAAACTGAAGCTTTCTTT. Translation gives CAWSVNRGETEAFF.

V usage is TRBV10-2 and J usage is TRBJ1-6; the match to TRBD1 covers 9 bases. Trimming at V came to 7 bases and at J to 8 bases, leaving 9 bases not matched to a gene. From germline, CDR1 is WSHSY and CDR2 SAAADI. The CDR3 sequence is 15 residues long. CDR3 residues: CASTWTGESDSPLHF. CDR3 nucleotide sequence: TGCGCCAGCACATGGACAGGGGAGTCCGATTCACCCCTCCACTTT.

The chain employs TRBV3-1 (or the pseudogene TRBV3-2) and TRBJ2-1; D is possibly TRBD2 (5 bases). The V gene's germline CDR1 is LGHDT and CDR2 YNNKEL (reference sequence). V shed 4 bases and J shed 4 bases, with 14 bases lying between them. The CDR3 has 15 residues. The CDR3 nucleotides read TGTGCCAGCAGCCCGGACTGGGCCGCTTACAATGAGCAGTTCTTC. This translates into CASSPDWAAYNEQFF.

The CDR3 sequence is CASSSLTGNSPLHF. CDR3 nucleotide sequence: TGTGCCAGCAGTTCTTTAACAGGGAATTCACCCCTCCACTTT. The chain combines TRBV28 with TRBJ1-6; D perhaps matches TRBD1 (6 bases). Germline V lookup: CDR1 MDHEN, CDR2 SYDVKM. Trimming left V 4 bases short and J 7 bases short, with 11 bases between. The CDR3 has 14 amino acids.

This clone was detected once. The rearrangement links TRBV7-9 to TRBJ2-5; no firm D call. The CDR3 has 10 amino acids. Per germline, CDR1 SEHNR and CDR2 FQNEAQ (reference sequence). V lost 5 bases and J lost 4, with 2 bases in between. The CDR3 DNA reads TGTGCCAGCAGCGGAGAGACCCAGTACTTC. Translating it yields CASSGETQYF.

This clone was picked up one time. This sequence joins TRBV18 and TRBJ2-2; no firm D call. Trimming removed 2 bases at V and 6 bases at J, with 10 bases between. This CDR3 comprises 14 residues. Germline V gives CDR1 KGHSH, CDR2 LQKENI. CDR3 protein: CASSPLDGSGELFF. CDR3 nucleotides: TGTGCCAGCTCACCATTAGACGGGTCCGGGGAGCTGTTTTTT.

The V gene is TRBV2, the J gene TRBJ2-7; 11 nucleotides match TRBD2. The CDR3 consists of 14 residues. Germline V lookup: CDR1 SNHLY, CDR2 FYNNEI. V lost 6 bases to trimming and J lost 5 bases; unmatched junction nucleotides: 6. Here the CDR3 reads CASRRLAGKNEQYF. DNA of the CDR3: TGTGCCAGCAGGAGACTAGCGGGAAAGAACGAGCAGTACTTC.

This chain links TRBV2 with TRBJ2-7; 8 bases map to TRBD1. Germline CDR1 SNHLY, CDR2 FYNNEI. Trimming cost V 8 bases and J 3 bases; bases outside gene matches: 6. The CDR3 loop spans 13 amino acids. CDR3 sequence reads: CASARDRIYEQYF. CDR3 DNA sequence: TGTGCCAGCGCGCGGGACAGGATCTACGAGCAGTACTTC.

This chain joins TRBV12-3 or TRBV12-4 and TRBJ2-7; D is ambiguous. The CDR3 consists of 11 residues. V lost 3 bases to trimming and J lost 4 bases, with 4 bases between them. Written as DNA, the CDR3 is TGTGCCAGCAGTTTGACTTACGAGCAGTACTTC. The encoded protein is CASSLTYEQYF.

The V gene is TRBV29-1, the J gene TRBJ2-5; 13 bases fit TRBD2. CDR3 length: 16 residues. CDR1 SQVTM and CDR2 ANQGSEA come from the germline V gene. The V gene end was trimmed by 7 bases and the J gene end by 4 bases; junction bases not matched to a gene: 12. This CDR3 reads CSASGLAGKVGETQYF. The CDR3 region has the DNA TGCAGCGCTTCGGGACTAGCGGGAAAAGTGGGAGAGACCCAGTACTTC.

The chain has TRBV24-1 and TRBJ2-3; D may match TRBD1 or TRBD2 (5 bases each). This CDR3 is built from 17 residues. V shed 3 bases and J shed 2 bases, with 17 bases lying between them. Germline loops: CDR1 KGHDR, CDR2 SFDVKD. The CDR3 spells CATSDPSGTAVTDTQYF. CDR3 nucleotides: TGTGCCACCAGTGATCCCTCGGGGACCGCCGTCACAGATACGCAGTATTTT.

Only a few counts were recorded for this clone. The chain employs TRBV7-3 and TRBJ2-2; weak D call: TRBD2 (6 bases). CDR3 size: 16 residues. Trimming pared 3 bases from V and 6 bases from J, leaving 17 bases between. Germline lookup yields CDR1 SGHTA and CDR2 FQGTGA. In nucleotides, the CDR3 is TGTGCCAGCAGCTTGACGGGTCGGGAGATCTCCGGGGAGCTGTTTTTT. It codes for CASSLTGREISGELFF.

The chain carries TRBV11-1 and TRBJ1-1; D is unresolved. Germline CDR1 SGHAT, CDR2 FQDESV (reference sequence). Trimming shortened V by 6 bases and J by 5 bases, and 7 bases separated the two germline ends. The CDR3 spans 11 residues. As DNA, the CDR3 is TGTGCCAGCAGGGGAATAACTGAAGCTTTCTTT. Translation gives CASRGITEAFF.